The 4 T cell receptor beta chains in this list originate from one sample, sequenced in a study of monozygotic twins with inflammatory bowel disease. Using the 5' RACE reads, TCRdb records one entry per CDR3 protein without DNA. The listing contains about 380,000 distinct CDR3 sequences. The sequenced material came from blood. The receptors come from a human donor with ulcerative colitis or Crohn's disease, or a healthy co-twin of an affected twin (not recorded which).

The chain joins TRBV6-2 or TRBV6-3 to TRBJ2-7; TCRdb's D call, TRBD1, is unchecked because there is no DNA. The V gene's germline CDR1 is MNHEY and CDR2 SVGEGT. CDR3 size: 13 residues. CDR3 amino acids: CASGWGNAYEQYF.

This chain joins TRBV4-3 and TRBJ1-5; with no DNA, the TCRdb D assignment of TRBD1 cannot be verified. Germline CDR1 and CDR2: LGHNA and YSLEER. The CDR3 runs 15 residues. The CDR3 region is CASSQLQGANQPQHF.

The rearrangement uses TRBV12-3 or TRBV12-4 and TRBJ2-3; the D gene TCRdb calls, TRBD2, cannot be checked with no DNA. The CDR3 is 15 residues long. CDR3 sequence: CASSLRGGSSDTQYF.

The chain is built from TRBV5-1 and TRBJ1-1; the D call of TRBD1 rests on TCRdb alone, since no DNA is present to check it. The CDR3 contains 14 residues. Per germline, CDR1 SGHRS and CDR2 YFSETQ. CDR3: CASNTFIGTSEAFF.